This T cell receptor beta chain was recovered during a study of identical twins. The study, taken as a whole, reports: Abundant beta clonotypes from cord blood had fewer insertions, unlike memory repertoires, which showed none.

Trimming took off 3 bases at V and 3 bases at J, with 11 bases between the two ends. This CDR3 is built from 13 residues. CDR1 is DFQATT, CDR2 SNEGSKA, per germline (reference sequence). Only a few counts were recorded for this clonotype. Antigen unknown. A universal primer site was created by template switching, with the cDNA bearing unique molecular identifiers. TCRdb ran MiXCR on the 5' RACE reads and lists one entry per CDR3 protein. The sample has under 900,000 distinct CDR3 sequences, 9% to 15% seen once. This same sample was also taken into another study, of yellow fever vaccine responses in identical twins.

The chain has TRBV20-1 and TRBJ2-5; tentative D call: TRBD2 (6 bases). This sequence originates from a woman aged 18-29 years in good health. The sample consisted of PBMCs. Written as DNA, the CDR3 is TGCAGTGCTAGTCGCTTAGCGGAAGAGACCCAGTACTTC. Translated, it gives CSASRLAEETQYF.